These 15 T cell receptor beta chains were all obtained from the same sample, sequenced in a study of read filtering for tumor transcriptome and immune sequencing. The library was built from 400 ng RNA with molecular barcoded adaptors for alpha/delta and beta/gamma chains. From the reads, TCRdb called clonotypes with MiXCR, one entry per CDR3 protein. The sample yields tens of thousands of distinct CDR3 sequences, about 19% seen once. Sequencing was done on a sample of a population of CD138-negative cells sorted from bone marrow. Every receptor here comes from a donor at least 40 years old with multiple myeloma.

This clonotype was detected many times. CDR3 in DNA: TGTGCCAGCAGCCCCCAGGGGAACACCGGGGAGCTGTTTTTT. Protein: CASSPQGNTGELFF. The rearrangement joins TRBV7-3 to TRBJ2-2; weak D call: TRBD1 (5 bases). The CDR3 extends over 14 amino acids. V shed 5 bases and J shed 1 base, with 8 bases lying between them. CDR1 SGHTA and CDR2 FQGTGA come from the germline V gene.

This clonotype was detected many times. The chain is built from TRBV10-3 and TRBJ2-3; D possibly matches TRBD1 or TRBD2 (6 bases each). In germline, CDR1 is ENHRY, CDR2 SYGVKD. The V end was cut by 4 bases, the J end by 2 bases, with 19 bases between. The CDR3 is 17 residues long. The DNA of the CDR3 is TGTGCCATCAGTGTCCCCTCTGGAGGGGGGTTCACAGATACGCAGTATTTT. The encoded protein is CAISVPSGGGFTDTQYF.

This clonotype was detected only a few times. Possible read error: a much larger clone is one base away. This chain uses TRBV6-1 with TRBJ2-1, with TRBD1 matching 8 bases. This CDR3 has 15 residues. V dropped 4 bases and J dropped 11; count of bases not matched to a gene: 13. Germline assignment: CDR1 MNHNS and CDR2 SASEGT. The DNA for the CDR3 is TGTGCCAGCAGTGGTGCGGACAGGGAGTTCGATAAGCAGTTCTTC. Translation: CASSGADREFDKQFF.

This clonotype came up many times. The chain uses TRBV6-5 and TRBJ2-1; 10 bases align to TRBD1. Germline V gene lookup returns CDR1 MNHEY and CDR2 SVGAGI. V gave up 2 bases and J gave up 4 bases; unmatched junction bases: 2. This CDR3 contains 15 residues. CDR3: CASSYGTGVYNEQFF. The CDR3 DNA sequence: TGTGCCAGCAGTTACGGGACAGGGGTTTACAATGAGCAGTTCTTC.

This clonotype has ten or more counts. The chain carries TRBV29-1 and TRBJ1-1; a weak D match, TRBD1 (6 bases). Per germline, CDR1 SQVTM and CDR2 ANQGSEA. V was clipped by 4 bases and J by 1 base, with 10 bases between them. The CDR3 is 13 amino acids. This CDR3 reads CSVGSRGNTEAFF. In DNA, the CDR3 is TGCAGCGTTGGGTCCAGGGGGAACACTGAAGCTTTCTTT.

Ten or more counts support this clonotype. The chain carries TRBV29-1 and TRBJ1-2; 7 nucleotides match TRBD1. Germline assignment: CDR1 SQVTM and CDR2 ANQGSEA. V lost 0 bases to trimming and J lost 0 bases; unmatched junction nucleotides: 7. CDR3 length equals 16 residues. CDR3 nucleotides: TGCAGCGTTGAAGATGGGCAGGGGGTAGCTAACTATGGCTACACCTTC. Translating gives CSVEDGQGVANYGYTF.

With respect to this clonotype: A read error may explain this, as a much larger clone is one base away. The genes are TRBV5-1 and TRBJ2-1; 12 bases align to TRBD1. This CDR3 is built from 15 residues. CDR1 is SGHRS and CDR2 is YFSETQ in the germline V gene. The CDR3 protein is CASSLGQGAYNDQFF. The CDR3 bases are TGCGCCAGCAGCCTGGGACAGGGGGCCTACAATGATCAGTTCTTC.

The chain carries TRBV6-1 and TRBJ1-1; no clear D gene. Germline V gives CDR1 MNHNS, CDR2 SASEGT. The CDR3 loop spans 13 amino acids. With 0 bases removed from V and 1 base from J, the gap between germline ends came to 3 bases. CDR3 sequence: CASSEAPNTEAFF. The CDR3, as DNA: TGTGCCAGCAGTGAAGCGCCGAACACTGAAGCTTTCTTT.

The rearrangement links TRBV7-2 to TRBJ1-4; D call uncertain. CDR1 and CDR2 (germline): SGHTA, FQGNSA. V lost 5 bases and J lost 0, with 10 bases in between. The CDR3 runs to 15 residues. This CDR3 is CASSLVLTTNEKLFF. DNA of the CDR3: TGTGCCAGCAGCCTTGTGTTGACAACTAATGAAAAACTGTTTTTT.

This clonotype was detected many times. The chain has TRBV2 and TRBJ1-1; 12 nucleotides align to TRBD1. V shed 5 bases and J 6 bases; nucleotides not matched to a gene: 7. The CDR3 has 15 residues. Germline values: CDR1 SNHLY, CDR2 FYNNEI. DNA of the CDR3: TGTGCCAGCAGTTTGGGACAGGGGGCGATTGCTGAAGCTTTCTTT. This encodes CASSLGQGAIAEAFF.

CDR3 sequence reads: CSAPPPGQFNQPQHF. The CDR3, as DNA: TGCAGTGCACCTCCTCCAGGGCAGTTTAATCAGCCCCAGCATTTT. The chain carries TRBV20-1 and TRBJ1-5, with a possible D match to TRBD1 (5 bases). V was shortened by 6 bases and J by 4 bases, with 19 bases between the two germline ends. The germline V gene encodes CDR1 DFQATT and CDR2 SNEGSKA (reference sequence). The CDR3 totals 15 residues.

There are many counts of this clonotype. The gene calls are TRBV24-1 and TRBJ2-1, with 9 bases matching TRBD1. V lost 6 bases to trimming and J lost 3 bases; unmatched junction nucleotides: 2. Germline CDR1 is KGHDR and CDR2 is SFDVKD. The CDR3 contains 14 residues. The CDR3: CATSKDRGYNEQFF. The CDR3 DNA reads as TGTGCCACCAGTAAGGACAGGGGCTACAATGAGCAGTTCTTC.

This clonotype has at least ten counts. The genes are TRBV19 and TRBJ2-1; 10 positions agree with TRBD2. The V segment lost 4 bases and the J segment 7 bases; nucleotides outside the gene matches: 7. From germline, CDR1 is LNHDA and CDR2 SQIVND (reference sequence). This CDR3 is built from 15 residues. CDR3 coding DNA: TGTGCCAGTAGTAGGACTAGCGGTGTTGAAAATGAGCAGTTCTTC. It is translated as CASSRTSGVENEQFF. Full variable domain (missing parts from reference TRBV19 and TRBJ2-1): DGGITQSPKYLFRKEGQNVTLSCEQNLNHDAMYWYRQDPGQGLRLIYYSQIVNDFQKGDIAEGYSVSREKKESFPLTVTSAQKNPTAFYLCASSRTSGVENEQFFGPGTRLTVL.

This clonotype was picked up many times. The CDR3 reads CASRQGTTGELFF. As DNA, the CDR3 is TGCGCCAGCAGGCAGGGAACCACCGGGGAGCTGTTTTTT. The chain couples TRBV10-2 to TRBJ2-2; weak D call: TRBD1 (5 bases). This CDR3 comprises 13 residues. Trimming left V 6 bases short and J 4 bases short, with 9 bases between. Germline lookup yields CDR1 WSHSY and CDR2 SAAADI.

This sequence joins TRBV4-2 and TRBJ2-2; D gene uncertain. The germline V gene encodes CDR1 LGHNA and CDR2 YNFKEQ. The CDR3 covers 15 residues. With 4 bases removed from V and 6 bases from J, the gap between germline ends came to 15 bases. The CDR3 loop reads CASSLGRAIAGELFF. Written as DNA, the CDR3 is TGTGCCAGCAGCCTAGGAAGGGCGATCGCCGGGGAGCTGTTTTTT.